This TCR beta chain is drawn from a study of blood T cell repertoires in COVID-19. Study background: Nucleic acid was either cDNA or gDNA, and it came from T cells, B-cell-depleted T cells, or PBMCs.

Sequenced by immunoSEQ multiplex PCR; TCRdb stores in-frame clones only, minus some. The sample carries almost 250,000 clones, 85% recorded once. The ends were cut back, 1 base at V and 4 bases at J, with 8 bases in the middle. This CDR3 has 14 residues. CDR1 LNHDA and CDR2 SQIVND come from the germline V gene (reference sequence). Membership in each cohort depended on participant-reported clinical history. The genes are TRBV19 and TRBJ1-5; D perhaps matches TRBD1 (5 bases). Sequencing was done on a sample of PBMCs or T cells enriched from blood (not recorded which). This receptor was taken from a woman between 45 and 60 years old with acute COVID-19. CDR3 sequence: CASSIGQPNQPQHF. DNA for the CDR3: TGTGCCAGTAGTATAGGACAGCCAAATCAGCCCCAGCATTTT.